The T cell receptor beta chain under discussion was sequenced for a study of blood T cells in healthy people across ages (dated by TCRdb to between 2014 and 2016). Context from the whole study: In model experiments, template switching captured roughly one uniquely barcoded TCR beta cDNA molecule for every two T cells. Using deep sequencing normalized with unique cDNA molecular identifiers, the study measured how TCR beta repertoire diversity changes with age. The donors were divided into four age groups: young (average around 15 years), middle-aged (about 40), aged (approximately 64) and long-lived (82). Donors of different ages were randomly distributed across sequencing lanes to avoid experimental bias. For two donors (one aged 18 to 29 and one aged 80 or older), the study analyzed two additional independent replicas of 1 million unique cDNA reads from the same blood draw. Overall results and qualifications from the work: The long-lived group showed more naive CD4+ T cells, fewer expanded clones and increased TCR diversity than the aged group, suggesting age selection. Bulk unsorted PBMC profiling prevented conclusive comparison of naive and antigen-experienced compartments. A strong correlation was found between observed TCR beta diversity and the percentage of naive T cells measured by flow cytometry. Because donor CMV infection status was unknown, age-related changes in expanded clonotypes were potentially confounded. As age increased, observed TCR beta diversity per million T cells dropped in a roughly linear way, and a significant reduction was already evident by age 40. Estimates of total diversity from one million sequenced T cells were regarded as lower bounds and underestimates.

There are a few counts of this clonotype. Its antigen target is currently unknown. It has no much larger one-base neighbor in the sample; base qualities were not kept. The approximately 39 donors, aged roughly 6 to 95 years, were systemically healthy Caucasian individuals from Russia. Each donor gave around 9.8 milliliters of peripheral blood, collected into EDTA-treated Vacutainer tubes. PBMCs were isolated by Ficoll-Paque density-gradient centrifugation, with at least 6 million obtained per sample. Trizol reagent was used to extract total RNA from PBMCs, with at least 5 micrograms per sample. Naive CD45RAhigh/CD27high T cell percentages were measured by flow cytometry on a PBMC aliquot from every donor. Libraries were made using 5' RACE. This sample was sequenced with an Illumina HiSeq 2500. A second PCR of about 6 to 11 cycles was run with a J-beta primer mix and a sample-barcoded 5' primer. Each TCR beta cDNA molecule received a unique molecular identifier from a template-switch 5' adaptor carrying 12 random nucleotides. Each sample yielded at least 3 million CDR3-containing paired-end reads. All of the RNA was converted into first-strand cDNA using the Mint cDNA synthesis kit, with a TRBC-specific oligonucleotide serving as the primer. All cDNA was treated with uracil-DNA glycosylase and then went through a first 18-cycle PCR with the universal primers M1SS and BC2_uni_R. Under the source paper's analysis protocol: Normalization of each sample was performed by random selection of 1 million high-quality reads, each carrying a distinct molecular identifier. Instead of being binned into consensus sequences, reads that shared molecular identifiers were thrown out. MiTCR, set to a Q25 quality threshold and the strictest error-elimination algorithm, was used for CDR3 identification, clonotype clustering and error correction. A nonparametric unseen species model with Euler transformation was used to estimate lower-bound total TCR beta diversity. TCRdb reprocessed the public reads (quality trimming at Q25 with fastp, clone calling with MiXCR) and kept in-frame beta chains. Entries that share a CDR3 protein sequence are merged under the most common genes and DNA. What appears here as the V and J calls and clone size reflects TCRdb's work, not the paper's. This sample has roughly 800,000 distinct CDR3 sequences in its table, and nearly 60% of those were observed once. The ten largest clonotypes hold 20% to 25% of the sample.

The CDR3 spans 12 residues, from the cysteine through the phenylalanine. Only the CDR3 DNA stays, 36 bases, in frame from base 1. CDR1 and CDR2, looked up from the germline V gene, are SGHDN and FVKESK. Trimming removed 4 bases from V and 7 bases from J, leaving 10 bases between the germline ends. The receptor's source is a man aged 25 to 40 in good health. The rearranged chain carries TRBV14 and TRBJ1-1, with no reliable assignment of the D segment. The source material was blood. The DNA is TGTGCCAGCAGCCCCGGAATGGATGAAGCTTTCTTT. Translated, it reads CASSPGMDEAFF.